This T cell receptor beta chain appears in the sequencing data of a study of T cell repertoires in cytomegalovirus infection. Points from the study as a whole: Based on cumulative public TCR beta family frequency, carriers of CMV plus the relevant HLA were identified.

This clonotype was seen repeatedly, ten times or more. The antigen remains undetermined. The ends were cut back, 5 bases at V and 3 bases at J, with 8 bases in the middle. There are 14 residues in the CDR3. Germline values: CDR1 MGHDK, CDR2 SYGVNS. TCRdb re-analysed the reads in MiXCR, keeping a single row per CDR3 protein. Here the sample spans fewer than 350,000 distinct CDR3 sequences, 17% being singletons. This clonotype originated in a human donor in good health (CMV status not recorded). Some clones in this sample may be carry-over from other donors' samples. The specimen sequenced was PBMCs. The V call is TRBV25-1, the J call TRBJ2-6, with D tentatively TRBD2 (5 bases). The CDR3 sequence is CASSRGYGANVLTF. DNA for the CDR3: TGTGCCAGCAGTCGGGGTTATGGGGCCAACGTCCTGACTTTC.